The entry below describes one T cell receptor beta chain. This clonotype showed up just once. Its antigen is unknown. One end of the junction does not line up with germline, which may come from a read error. Patients with ophthalmopathy had moderately to severely active disease, with a Clinical Activity Score of 3 or more, a NOSPECS grade of 4 or more, and a disease duration of less than 3 months. Patients with other autoimmune diseases, uncontrolled infections, pregnancy or lactation were excluded from the study. Clinical symptoms, serum thyroxine, TRAb, thyroid ultrasound and orbital computed tomography were used for diagnosis. PBMCs were isolated from about 10 ml of fresh peripheral blood by Ficoll-Paque density gradient centrifugation. Total RNA was extracted with Trizol reagent and quality-checked on an Agilent 2100 Bioanalyzer. The cysteine opens and the phenylalanine closes a CDR3 of 13 amino acids. The DNA shown is the 39-base CDR3, in frame from base 1. According to the germline V gene, CDR1 reads SGHRS and CDR2 reads YFSETQ.

TCR beta CDR3 regions were amplified from RNA transcripts for repertoire sequencing. The first round was an RT-PCR using HTBI primers with the Qiagen OneStep RT-PCR kit, and this first round was followed by a second-round multiplex PCR, then size selection and purification. Libraries were sequenced on an Illumina HiSeq2000 using paired-end 100 bp reads. From the authors' description of their analysis: SOAPnuke was used to process the reads, throwing out any read that had adapters, had uncalled bases, had a mean Phred below 15, or lacked an exact constant-primer or identifier match. COPE v1.2.5 was used to merge high-quality paired reads. Unique nucleotide sequences were defined as clonotypes and aligned to IMGT TRB V, D and J references using MiTCR v1.1. The analysis was limited to V-J combinations with a frequency above 0.0001, which together covered over 99% of the repertoires. For each V-J combination, a TCR clonal expansion and chaos score was defined as the ratio of F50 clonal expansion to chaos observed in the TCRdist matrix. Features were reduced by Welch's t-statistics and random forest to roughly 14 V-J combinations, which fed a naive Bayes classifier. The Morisita-Horn index was used to measure how similar the thyroid and blood repertoires were. Using fastp trimming at Q25 and MiXCR clonotype assembly, TCRdb reanalyzed the public sequencing data and kept in-frame beta chains. Each entry merges the rows of one CDR3 protein and shows their most common DNA and genes. The V and J calls come from TCRdb's annotation, not from the publication. The sample table contains 200,000 to 300,000 distinct CDR3 sequences; only one count was recorded for 40% to 50% of them. Less than 60% of the sample comes from the top ten.

The sample belongs to a study of Graves' ophthalmopathy and Graves' hyperthyroidism (dated by TCRdb to between 2017 and 2018). A note on the overall study: Peripheral blood was collected at initial diagnosis, before any treatment. The study used signatures of the TCR beta repertoire to tell Graves' ophthalmopathy apart from Graves' hyperthyroidism and to predict which patients would progress to ophthalmopathy. In total, over 130 blood samples were TCR-sequenced: fewer than 50 ophthalmopathy, around 75 hyperthyroidism and roughly 17 hyperthyroidism-to-ophthalmopathy patients. To explore V-J signatures that distinguish ophthalmopathy from hyperthyroidism, a discovery set of around 100 patients was enrolled, made up of approximately 45 with ophthalmopathy and under 65 with stable hyperthyroidism. For independent validation, a separate cohort was made up of 18 to 20 hyperthyroidism patients plus 17 patients who later progressed from hyperthyroidism to ophthalmopathy. In over 5 hyperthyroidism patients, the T-cell repertoire of thyroid tissue was compared with the T-cell repertoire of blood. Following sampling, methimazole starting at 30 mg daily was administered to hyperthyroidism patients, and high-dose intravenous methylprednisolone was administered to ophthalmopathy patients. Overall results and qualifications from the work: Most of the expanded thyroid clonotypes with a frequency above 0.001 were also detected in blood, and it was suggested that the thyroid immune response may be reflected by blood repertoires. In validation, the model predicted ophthalmopathy progression with nearly 71% sensitivity and roughly 72% specificity; roughly eleven predicted patients were CT-confirmed with GO in a median of 6.5 months. The 13-signature model separated ophthalmopathy from stable hyperthyroidism with around 90% sensitivity and about 84% specificity in cross-validation, and 80%/75% in the test set. No statistical method was used to predetermine the sample size, and group allocation was not hidden from the investigators.

The specimen was peripheral blood. Recombination linked TRBV5-1 to TRBJ1-2; a confident D gene designation cannot be given. The sequence came from an adult man with Graves' ophthalmopathy. CDR3 sequence: CASSPDPLSGCTF. The nucleotide sequence is TGCGCCAGCAGCCCCGATCCTCTTTCCGGCTGCACCTTC.